The rows below give T cell receptor beta chains drawn from one sample of a study of early T cells in non-severe SARS-CoV-2 infection. TCRdb re-derived calls from the 5' RACE reads in MiXCR, one entry per CDR3 protein. Of 80,000 to 100,000 distinct CDR3 sequences in the sample, approximately 15% were seen once. The sample consisted of whole blood. These receptors came from an adult who was a healthcare worker with PCR-confirmed SARS-CoV-2 infection or an uninfected control (not recorded which). The CDR3 runs from the conserved cysteine through the conserved F or W. The order of the fields is D gene, J gene, V gene, clone size, CDR3 protein, CDR3 DNA. The D gene is left open where the match is weak. Only some rows state a clone size, as once, few, many or a class for expanded clones.

TRBD2	TRBJ2-3	TRBV11-2	-	CASSLAPAGGLDTQYF	TGTGCCAGCAGCTTAGCCCCAGCGGGGGGGCTGGATACGCAGTATTTT
-	TRBJ2-3	TRBV11-2	few	CASSLADGSTDTQYF	TGTGCCAGCAGCTTAGCCGACGGGAGCACAGATACGCAGTATTTT
-	TRBJ2-5	TRBV7-6	many	CASSKDLLETQYF	TGTGCCAGCAGCAAGGACTTGCTAGAGACCCAGTACTTC
-	TRBJ2-1	TRBV11-1	-	CASSPIPGADEQFF	TGTGCCAGCAGCCCAATTCCAGGGGCCGATGAGCAGTTCTTC
TRBD1	TRBJ2-7	TRBV7-9	-	CASSLVRGTGHEQYF	TGTGCCAGCAGCTTAGTGCGTGGGACAGGGCACGAGCAGTACTTC
-	TRBJ2-7	TRBV9	-	CASSSRALPGQIYEQYF	TGTGCCAGCAGCTCCCGGGCCCTTCCTGGACAGATCTACGAGCAGTACTTC
-	TRBJ1-1	TRBV6-5	-	CASSSGQSEAFF	TGTGCCAGCAGTTCCGGACAGAGTGAAGCTTTCTTT
TRBD1	TRBJ1-2	TRBV20-1	-	CSAYRDRDNYGYTF	TGCAGTGCTTACCGGGACAGGGATAACTATGGCTACACCTTC
TRBD1	TRBJ2-1	TRBV5-4	many	CASSLKVGTGMFF	TGTGCCAGCAGCTTGAAAGTGGGGACAGGGATGTTCTTC
-	TRBJ1-2	TRBV29-1	-	CSVVRSNYGYTF	TGCAGCGTTGTAAGATCCAACTATGGCTACACCTTC
TRBD1	TRBJ1-5	TRBV27	many	CASSTGAYQPQHF	TGTGCCAGCAGCACAGGGGCCTATCAGCCCCAGCATTTT
-	TRBJ2-1	TRBV10-3	-	CAISEHDNEQFF	TGTGCCATCAGTGAGCACGACAATGAGCAGTTCTTC
-	TRBJ2-2	TRBV11-2	few	CASSSPRSPGELFF	TGTGCCAGCAGCTCCCCCAGAAGCCCTGGGGAGCTGTTTTTT
-	TRBJ2-3	TRBV28	few	CASSLNTDTQYF	TGTGCCAGCAGTCTAAACACAGATACGCAGTATTTT
-	TRBJ2-2	TRBV27	-	CASSLRPTPNTGELFF	TGTGCCAGCAGTTTAAGGCCCACCCCAAACACCGGGGAGCTGTTTTTT
TRBD2	TRBJ2-5	TRBV2	-	CASRAGTSGSETQYF	TGTGCCAGCAGGGCCGGGACTAGCGGGTCGGAGACCCAGTACTTC
-	TRBJ1-5	TRBV29-1	few	CSVARDDQPQHF	TGCAGCGTTGCCAGGGACGATCAGCCCCAGCATTTT
-	TRBJ1-6	TRBV4-1	-	CASAADSYNSPLHF	TGCGCTTCGGCCGCAGACAGCTATAATTCACCCCTCCACTTT
-	TRBJ1-4	TRBV11-2	few	CASSPPATNEKLFF	TGTGCCAGCAGCCCCCCGGCAACTAATGAAAAACTGTTTTTT
TRBD1	TRBJ1-2	TRBV18	many	CASSPRTGESNYGYTF	TGTGCCAGCTCACCTAGGACAGGGGAATCTAACTATGGCTACACCTTC
TRBD1	TRBJ2-1	TRBV5-1	few	CASSRGTEGTGEQFF	TGCGCCAGCAGTCGAGGGACGGAGGGGACAGGTGAGCAGTTCTTC
-	TRBJ2-1	TRBV6-2/TRBV6-3	once	CASSYRTTFYNEQFF	TGTGCCAGCAGTTATAGGACTACCTTCTACAATGAGCAGTTCTTC
TRBD1	TRBJ2-7	TRBV28	-	CASGGTGYGEQYF	TGTGCCAGCGGGGGGACAGGATACGGCGAGCAGTACTTC
-	TRBJ2-3	TRBV28	many	CATKLSTDTQYF	TGTGCCACCAAGCTTAGTACAGATACGCAGTATTTT
-	TRBJ2-3	TRBV6-1	few	CASSEDSFYPLDTQYF	TGTGCCAGCAGTGAGGACAGCTTCTACCCATTAGATACGCAGTATTTT
-	TRBJ1-6	TRBV4-1	-	CASSQGGQFSSPLHF	TGCGCCAGCAGCCAAGGCGGACAGTTCTCTTCACCCCTCCACTTT
-	TRBJ1-3	TRBV6-5	-	CASSFSRSPGNTIYF	TGTGCCAGCAGTTTTTCCAGGAGTCCTGGAAACACCATATATTTT
TRBD2	TRBJ2-1	TRBV7-9	-	CASSLARGVFEQFF	TGTGCCAGCAGCTTAGCTCGGGGGGTATTCGAGCAGTTCTTC
-	TRBJ2-4	TRBV3-1	-	CASSQILAKNIQYF	TGTGCCAGCAGCCAGATTCTAGCCAAAAACATTCAGTACTTC
-	TRBJ1-2	TRBV28	few	CASSGANYGYTF	TGTGCCAGCAGCGGAGCTAACTATGGCTACACCTTC
TRBD2	TRBJ2-1	TRBV7-3	few	CASSFGLAGVNEQFF	TGTGCCAGCAGCTTCGGACTAGCGGGGGTAAATGAGCAGTTCTTC
TRBD1	TRBJ1-2	TRBV29-1	-	CSVPLQGSHPNYGYTF	TGCAGCGTGCCCTTACAGGGGTCGCACCCTAACTATGGCTACACCTTC
-	TRBJ1-4	TRBV14	-	CASSQELKATNEKLFF	TGTGCCAGCAGCCAAGAATTAAAAGCAACTAATGAAAAACTGTTTTTT
-	TRBJ2-2	TRBV28	-	CASSLPQEPGELFF	TGTGCCAGCAGTTTACCACAGGAGCCCGGGGAGCTGTTTTTT
-	TRBJ2-7	TRBV4-1	few	CASSQDPGTHSLFYEQYF	TGCGCCAGCAGCCAAGATCCGGGTACACACAGCCTCTTCTACGAGCAGTACTTC
TRBD1	TRBJ2-3	TRBV10-3	-	CAISGEQGATDTQYF	TGTGCCATCAGTGGGGAACAGGGGGCAACAGATACGCAGTATTTT
TRBD1	TRBJ2-3	TRBV9	few	CASSGDRSTDTQYF	TGTGCCAGCAGCGGGGACAGAAGCACAGATACGCAGTATTTT
TRBD1	TRBJ2-4	TRBV29-1	few	CSVDPTGDKNIQYF	TGCAGCGTCGACCCGACAGGGGACAAAAACATTCAGTACTTC
TRBD1	TRBJ2-7	TRBV6-5	-	CASSRDSYYEQYF	TGTGCCAGCAGTCGGGACAGCTACTACGAGCAGTACTTC
TRBD1	TRBJ2-3	TRBV20-1	-	CSVRTGDTQYF	TGCAGTGTCCGGACAGGAGATACGCAGTATTTT
TRBD2	TRBJ2-3	TRBV20-1	few	CSADPPYRDYKSSDTQYF	TGCAGTGCTGACCCTCCTTACCGGGACTACAAATCCTCAGATACGCAGTATTTT
-	TRBJ1-2	TRBV14	many	CASSQWEKTNYGYTF	TGTGCCAGCAGCCAATGGGAGAAAACTAACTATGGCTACACCTTC
-	TRBJ1-5	TRBV11-1	-	CASSLGRSQPQHF	TGTGCCAGCAGCTTAGGACGCAGTCAGCCCCAGCATTTT
-	TRBJ2-3	TRBV11-2	-	CASSLMGVDTQYF	TGTGCCAGCAGCCTAATGGGGGTGGATACGCAGTATTTT
-	TRBJ1-2	TRBV6-6	-	CASSYPRREKGYDGYTF	TGTGCCAGCAGTTACCCTAGGAGGGAAAAGGGGTACGATGGCTACACCTTC
TRBD1	TRBJ2-3	TRBV20-1	-	CSANFWDRGKDTQYF	TGCAGTGCTAACTTTTGGGACAGGGGAAAGGATACGCAGTATTTT
-	TRBJ1-1	TRBV7-6	many	CASSLVTALDTEAFF	TGTGCCAGCAGCTTAGTAACGGCCCTCGACACTGAAGCTTTCTTT
-	TRBJ1-4	TRBV28	few	CASSLFRARNEKLFF	TGTGCCAGCAGTTTATTCCGGGCCCGCAATGAAAAACTGTTTTTT
-	TRBJ1-2	TRBV12-3/TRBV12-4	many	CASSFGLGSYYGYTF	TGTGCCAGCAGTTTCGGTTTGGGGTCTTACTATGGCTACACCTTC
-	TRBJ2-5	TRBV12-5	-	CASGFSSLETQYF	TGTGCTAGTGGTTTTAGCAGTTTAGAGACCCAGTACTTC
-	TRBJ2-7	TRBV7-9	-	CASGDYEQYF	TGTGCCAGCGGCGATTACGAGCAGTACTTC
-	TRBJ1-5	TRBV12-3/TRBV12-4	many	CASSFSRTVSNQPQHF	TGTGCCAGCAGTTTTTCGAGGACAGTTAGCAATCAGCCCCAGCATTTT
TRBD1	TRBJ1-4	TRBV5-1	-	CASSSERDRGRQEKLFF	TGCGCCAGCAGCTCTGAACGGGACAGGGGGCGGCAGGAAAAACTGTTTTTT
TRBD1	TRBJ2-7	TRBV5-1	few	CASSEGDRVDEQYF	TGCGCCAGCAGCGAAGGGGACAGGGTTGACGAGCAGTACTTC